This TCR beta chain was captured by sequencing in a study of T-cell reconstitution after alpha-beta-depleted transplantation in children. The TCRbeta library was prepared with unique molecular identifiers. TCRdb re-analysed the PCR reads in MiXCR, keeping a single row per CDR3 protein. The table lists around 360,000 distinct CDR3 sequences, about a tenth of them singletons. The CDR3 has 17 amino acids. V shed 3 bases and J 5 bases; nucleotides not matched to a gene: 9. The V gene's germline CDR1 is MDHEN and CDR2 SYDVKM. J is TRBJ1-6 and V is TRBV28; 8 nucleotides agree with TRBD1. The sample was PBMCs from the stem cell graft donor, taken from the stem cell graft. This sequence originates from a human donor who donated a stem cell graft to a child with acute lymphoblastic leukemia. Here the CDR3 reads CASSFPLDRADNSPLHF. CDR3 DNA: TGTGCCAGCAGTTTTCCATTGGACAGGGCGGATAATTCACCCCTCCACTTT. Based on the CDR3 plus reference TRBV28 and TRBJ1-6, the full variable domain is DVKVTQSSRYLVKRTGEKVFLECVQDMDHENMFWYRQDPGLGLRLIYFSYDVKMKEKGDIPEGYSVSREKKERFSLILESASTNQTSMYLCASSFPLDRADNSPLHFGNGTRLTVT.